The rows below give T cell receptor beta chains drawn from one sample of a study of post-analysis software for immune sequencing data. Via MiXCR, TCRdb re-called the PCR reads, giving one row per CDR3 protein. The data show around 440,000 distinct CDR3 sequences, around 40% seen once. Sequenced: blood. These receptor sequences come from a girl between 10 and 17 years old with multiple sclerosis. Both conserved end residues are part of each CDR3. A D gene is named only where the DNA matches it firmly. Clone size is shown for a subset of rows, as once, few, many or a class of expanded clone.

CDR3 DNA: TGTGCCAGCAGCTTCCTAGCGGGAGTTGGTATGGAGACCCAGTACTTC
CDR3 protein: CASSFLAGVGMETQYF
clone size: many
D gene: TRBD2
J gene: TRBJ2-5
V gene: TRBV5-5

CDR3 DNA: TGTGCCAGCAGCCCGAGGAGCGGGTTTTATGGCTACACCTTC
CDR3 protein: CASSPRSGFYGYTF
clone size: .
D gene: .
J gene: TRBJ1-2
V gene: TRBV28

CDR3 DNA: TGTGCCAGCAGGCCGACAGGGGCGTACGAGCAGTTCTTC
CDR3 protein: CASRPTGAYEQFF
clone size: .
D gene: TRBD1
J gene: TRBJ2-1
V gene: TRBV12-3/TRBV12-4

CDR3 DNA: TGCAGTGCTAGAGACGACAGGGTCGATCAGCCCCAGCATTTT
CDR3 protein: CSARDDRVDQPQHF
clone size: .
D gene: TRBD1
J gene: TRBJ1-5
V gene: TRBV20-1

CDR3 DNA: TGTGCCAGCAATGGTGGGGCCAACGTCCTGACTTTC
CDR3 protein: CASNGGANVLTF
clone size: .
D gene: .
J gene: TRBJ2-6
V gene: TRBV28

CDR3 DNA: TGCGCCAGCAGCCAAGATCGTTCTTTCGGGGGAAACTATGGCTACACCTTC
CDR3 protein: CASSQDRSFGGNYGYTF
clone size: .
D gene: .
J gene: TRBJ1-2
V gene: TRBV4-3

CDR3 DNA: TGCAGCGTTCCCGGGACAGGAGGACCATATGGCTACACCTTC
CDR3 protein: CSVPGTGGPYGYTF
clone size: once
D gene: TRBD1
J gene: TRBJ1-2
V gene: TRBV29-1

CDR3 DNA: TGCGCCAGCAGCCAAGATAAAGGACAGTTCTACGAGCAGTACTTC
CDR3 protein: CASSQDKGQFYEQYF
clone size: .
D gene: .
J gene: TRBJ2-7
V gene: TRBV4-1

CDR3 DNA: TGCGCCAGCAGCCAAGATGGGCAGGGCTCCTACAATAAGCAGTTCTTC
CDR3 protein: CASSQDGQGSYNKQFF
clone size: .
D gene: .
J gene: TRBJ2-1
V gene: TRBV4-1

CDR3 DNA: TGTGCCAGCAGTCCTTTCTGGACAGTTCCCTTGAACACTGAAGCTTTCTTT
CDR3 protein: CASSPFWTVPLNTEAFF
clone size: once
D gene: .
J gene: TRBJ1-1
V gene: TRBV6-1

CDR3 DNA: TGTGCCAGCAGTGGCCGACAGGGACCCACCGGGGAGCTGTTTTTT
CDR3 protein: CASSGRQGPTGELFF
clone size: few
D gene: TRBD1
J gene: TRBJ2-2
V gene: TRBV28

CDR3 DNA: TGCGCCAGCAGCTGGGGACTAGCGGGAGGGAACTACGAGCAGTACTTC
CDR3 protein: CASSWGLAGGNYEQYF
clone size: .
D gene: TRBD2
J gene: TRBJ2-7
V gene: TRBV5-1

CDR3 DNA: TGCGCCAGCAGCCCCGACGGGAATCGGCCCCAGCATTTT
CDR3 protein: CASSPDGNRPQHF
clone size: once
D gene: .
J gene: TRBJ1-5
V gene: TRBV10-1

CDR3 DNA: TGCAGCGTTGACATTGACGGGACAGGCCTAATGGGGCAGTTCTTC
CDR3 protein: CSVDIDGTGLMGQFF
clone size: .
D gene: TRBD1
J gene: TRBJ2-1
V gene: TRBV29-1

CDR3 DNA: TGCAGTGCCCGGACGAGGACAGGTAACTCCTACAATGAGCAGTTCTTC
CDR3 protein: CSARTRTGNSYNEQFF
clone size: .
D gene: TRBD1
J gene: TRBJ2-1
V gene: TRBV20-1

CDR3 DNA: TGTGCCACCAGCAGAAGCCTTTCAGGTAACAATGAGCAGTTCTTC
CDR3 protein: CATSRSLSGNNEQFF
clone size: .
D gene: .
J gene: TRBJ2-1
V gene: TRBV15

CDR3 DNA: TGTGCCAGCAGTGAATGGGTAGGCGGCTACTATGGCTACACCTTC
CDR3 protein: CASSEWVGGYYGYTF
clone size: .
D gene: .
J gene: TRBJ1-2
V gene: TRBV25-1

CDR3 DNA: TGTGCCAGCAGCAGATCAGGGGCTGGGGCCAACGTCCTGACTTTC
CDR3 protein: CASSRSGAGANVLTF
clone size: few
D gene: .
J gene: TRBJ2-6
V gene: TRBV7-2